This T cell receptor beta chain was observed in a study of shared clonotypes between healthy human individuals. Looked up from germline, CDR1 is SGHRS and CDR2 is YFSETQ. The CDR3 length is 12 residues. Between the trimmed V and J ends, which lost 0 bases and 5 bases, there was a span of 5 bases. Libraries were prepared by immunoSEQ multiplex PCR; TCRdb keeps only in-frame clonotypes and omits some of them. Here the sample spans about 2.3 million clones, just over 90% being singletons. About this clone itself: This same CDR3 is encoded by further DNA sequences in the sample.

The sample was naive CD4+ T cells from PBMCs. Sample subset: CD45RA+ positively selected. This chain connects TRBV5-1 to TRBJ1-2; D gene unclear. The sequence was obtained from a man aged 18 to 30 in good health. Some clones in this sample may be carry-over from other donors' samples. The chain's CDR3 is CASSLDKYGYTF. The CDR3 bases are TGCGCCAGCAGCTTGGACAAGTATGGCTACACCTTC.